This is a list of T cell receptor beta chains from one sample in a study of PD-1 blockade in classical Hodgkin lymphoma. TCRdb's table, derived via immunoSEQ multiplex PCR, lists solely in-frame clones and lacks some. The top ten hold approximately 18% of the sample, which has about 30,000 clones, 81% seen once. The sample consisted of peripheral blood mononuclear cells (PBMCs), taken before the fourth cycle of nivolumab. The receptors derive from a human donor with classical Hodgkin lymphoma. Each CDR3 is given with its conserved first and last residue. The D gene is left open where the match is weak. Rows may omit the clone size; those that give it use once, few, many or a size class.

D	size	J	V	CDR3	DNA
.	.	TRBJ2-3	TRBV10-3	CAVKDPRASGDTQYF	TGTGCCGTCAAGGACCCCCGGGCAAGCGGGGATACGCAGTATTTT
.	.	TRBJ1-2	TRBV5-1	CASSGTWAGDYGYTF	TGCGCCAGCTCCGGGACGTGGGCAGGCGATTATGGCTACACCTTC
.	.	TRBJ2-5	TRBV7-9	CASSLDGTSQETQYF	TGTGCCAGCAGCTTAGACGGGACAAGCCAAGAGACCCAGTACTTC
TRBD1	.	TRBJ1-1	TRBV11-2	CASSLEQGASEAFF	TGTGCCAGCAGCTTAGAACAGGGGGCTTCTGAAGCTTTCTTT
.	.	TRBJ1-1	TRBV5-5	CASSLSHLGTEAFF	TGTGCCAGCAGCTTGAGCCACCTAGGCACTGAAGCTTTCTTT
.	.	TRBJ1-2	TRBV7-9	CASSGGNSNYGYTF	TGTGCCAGCTCCGGAGGGAACTCTAACTATGGCTACACCTTC
.	.	TRBJ2-3	TRBV7-6	CASSLVAELTTDTQYF	TGTGCCAGCAGCCTGGTAGCGGAACTCACCACAGATACGCAGTATTTT
TRBD2	few	TRBJ2-2	TRBV11-1	CASTPAGGPGELFF	TGTGCCAGCACCCCCGCGGGGGGCCCCGGGGAGCTGTTTTTT
.	.	TRBJ2-1	TRBV6-1	CASSEGRQYNEQFF	TGTGCCAGCAGTGAAGGTCGGCAGTACAATGAGCAGTTCTTC
.	.	TRBJ2-3	TRBV30	CACLSDTQYF	TGTGCCTGTCTATCAGATACGCAGTATTTT
.	.	TRBJ1-2	TRBV28	CATKIRQAYGYTF	TGTGCCACCAAAATTCGACAGGCCTATGGCTACACCTTC
TRBD1	.	TRBJ2-1	TRBV28	CASSRGRPSNEQFF	TGTGCCTCCTCCAGGGGGCGTCCCTCCAATGAGCAGTTCTTC